Below are 17 T cell receptor beta chains sequenced from a single sample in a study of tumor-infiltrating lymphocytes in localized non-small cell lung cancer (dated by TCRdb to about 2021). The library came from the immunoSEQ multiplex PCR assay. As stored in TCRdb, this immuneACCESS dataset retains in-frame rearrangements with V and J assigned. A fraction of the clones does not appear; measured against another copy, unresolved V genes explain less than half of the discrepancy, and the remainder lacks a known reason. The sample data list about 7,000 clones, and 70% to 80% of these were observed just once. The ten largest clones capture about 8.3% of the sample. Material for sequencing was uninvolved lung tissue not adjacent to the tumor. All receptors derive from a human donor with non-small cell lung cancer.

The rearrangement joins TRBV19 to TRBJ1-3, with 9 bases identical to TRBD1. V shed 5 bases, J shed 3 bases, and the junction held 5 bases outside the gene matches. This CDR3 is built from 15 residues. Per germline, CDR1 LNHDA and CDR2 SQIVND (reference sequence). In DNA, the CDR3 is TGTGCCAGTAGTCCACCGGGACAGGGTGGAAACACCATATATTTT. Amino acid sequence: CASSPPGQGGNTIYF.

The chain links TRBV6-5 to TRBJ2-1; D gene ambiguous. CDR1 is MNHEY and CDR2 is SVGAGI in the germline V gene. This CDR3 is 11 amino acids long. Trimming took 7 bases from V and 5 from J, leaving 6 bases between them. CDR3: CASTRHNEQFF. CDR3 nucleotides: TGTGCCAGCACACGGCACAATGAGCAGTTCTTC.

The V and J genes are TRBV4-2 and TRBJ2-2; 7 bases line up with TRBD2. V lost 4 bases and J lost 7; bases outside the gene matches: 15. This CDR3 region has 17 residues. Germline values: CDR1 LGHNA, CDR2 YNFKEQ. The CDR3 region has the DNA TGTGCCAGCAGCCGCCTATCCGCGGGAGAAGGGATCGGGGAGCTGTTTTTT. Protein product: CASSRLSAGEGIGELFF.

The chain combines TRBV6-5 with TRBJ2-3, with D maybe TRBD2 (5 bases). V lost 7 bases, J lost 2 bases, and 10 bases lay in between. CDR1 and CDR2 (germline): MNHEY, SVGAGI. The CDR3 extends over 13 amino acids. CDR3 sequence: CASNEGNTDTQYF. As DNA, the CDR3 is TGTGCCAGCAACGAGGGAAACACAGATACGCAGTATTTT.

The CDR3 loop reads CASSYGGLRGNTIYF. The DNA for the CDR3 is TGTGCCAGCAGTTACGGAGGGTTGAGGGGAAACACCATATATTTT. J is TRBJ1-3 and V is TRBV6-5; D unclear. Germline loops: CDR1 MNHEY, CDR2 SVGAGI. This CDR3 is built from 15 residues. V was pared by 2 bases and J by 4 bases, with 12 bases between.

The chain uses TRBV30 and TRBJ1-2, with D perhaps TRBD1 (6 bases). Trimming took 2 bases from V and 9 from J, leaving 19 bases between them. Germline V gives CDR1 GTSNPN, CDR2 SVGIG (reference sequence). The CDR3 covers 14 residues. The DNA of the CDR3 is TGTGCCTGGAGTCTCGAGGGGCAGGGGATGCGCTACACCTTC. Translation: CAWSLEGQGMRYTF.

The chain employs TRBV10-3 and TRBJ1-2; D unresolved. The CDR3 runs 13 residues. Trimming left V 4 bases short and J 6 bases short, with 12 bases between. The germline CDR1 and CDR2 sequences are ENHRY and SYGVKD. The CDR3, as DNA: TGTGCCATCAGTGGAGTAAAGAGGAATGGCTACACCTTC. Amino acids: CAISGVKRNGYTF.

This clone was seen a handful of times. This chain uses TRBV9 with TRBJ2-7; the D gene is possibly TRBD2 (6 bases). Germline V lookup: CDR1 SGDLS, CDR2 YYNGEE. CDR3 length: 16 residues. V was cut by 0 bases and J by 4 bases, with 17 bases left in between. The CDR3 loop reads CASSVAKTSMSYEQYF. The DNA of the CDR3 is TGTGCCAGCAGCGTAGCTAAGACTAGTATGAGTTACGAGCAGTACTTC.

This chain uses TRBV6-1 with TRBJ1-2; 8 bases line up with TRBD1. The CDR3 consists of 10 residues. Germline V gene data show CDR1 as MNHNS and CDR2 as SASEGT. The V segment lost 8 bases and the J segment 12 bases; nucleotides outside the gene matches: 5. In DNA form, the CDR3 reads TGTGCCAGCTATGGACAGGGAGACACCTTC. This sequence encodes CASYGQGDTF.

This sequence joins TRBV19 and TRBJ1-3; 8 bases map to TRBD1. V lost 6 bases to trimming and J lost 3 bases; unmatched junction nucleotides: 4. There are 14 residues in the CDR3. Germline CDR1 LNHDA, CDR2 SQIVND (reference sequence). The CDR3 DNA reads TGTGCCAGTAGAACCGGGACAGGTGGAAACACCATATATTTT. Encoded protein: CASRTGTGGNTIYF.

The gene calls are TRBV4-2 and TRBJ2-7, with D possibly being TRBD1 (6 bases). Trimming left V 1 base short and J 3 bases short, with 13 bases between. The CDR3 sequence is 15 residues long. From germline, CDR1 is LGHNA and CDR2 YNFKEQ. CDR3 in amino acids: CASSQAGAGSYEQYF. The CDR3 coding sequence is TGTGCCAGCAGCCAAGCAGGGGCTGGGAGCTACGAGCAGTACTTC.

V and J are TRBV2 and TRBJ1-5; 9 nucleotides line up with TRBD1. The CDR3 spans 15 residues. The trim removed 1 base at V and 7 bases at J, leaving 5 bases unmatched. The germline gives CDR1 SNHLY, CDR2 FYNNEI. CDR3 in amino acids: CASSEGDRVGQPQHF. CDR3 bases: TGTGCCAGCAGTGAAGGGGACAGGGTAGGACAGCCCCAGCATTTT.

The genes are TRBV6-5 and TRBJ2-1; D may be TRBD2 (6 bases). Trimming stripped 8 bases from V and 1 base from J, with 12 bases between. This CDR3 contains 14 residues. The germline V gene has CDR1 MNHEY and CDR2 SVGAGI. CDR3 loop: CASLMTRSYNEQFF. Here the CDR3 DNA reads TGTGCCAGCCTAATGACTAGGTCCTACAATGAGCAGTTCTTC.

The rearrangement uses TRBV7-2 and TRBJ2-7, with unresolved D. V lost 5 bases to trimming and J lost 1 base, with 6 bases between them. The V gene's germline CDR1 is SGHTA and CDR2 FQGNSA. The CDR3 contains 12 residues. CDR3 sequence: CASSQESYEQYF. As DNA, the CDR3 is TGTGCCAGCAGCCAGGAATCCTACGAGCAGTACTTC.

By sample share, this clone is medium-sized. This chain uses TRBV29-1 with TRBJ1-1, with TRBD1 identical over 10 bases. Germline V CDR1 and CDR2: SQVTM, ANQGSEA. The CDR3 has 14 amino acids. V dropped 4 bases and J dropped 6; count of bases not matched to a gene: 8. This chain's CDR3 is CSVGRQGASSEAFF. Here the CDR3 DNA reads TGCAGCGTTGGCCGACAGGGGGCGAGCTCTGAAGCTTTCTTT.

This clone came up once. The rearrangement uses TRBV6-6 and TRBJ2-3; no reliable D call. CDR3 size: 11 residues. Trimming cost V 8 bases and J 4 bases, with 7 bases left between them. Looked up from germline, CDR1 is MNHNY and CDR2 is SVGAGI (reference sequence). CDR3 amino acids: CASLSADTQYF. The CDR3, as DNA: TGTGCCAGCCTGAGCGCAGATACGCAGTATTTT.

The CDR3 bases are TGTGCCTGGAATTGGGGCAGGGGGGGCGAGCAGTACTTC. This gives the protein CAWNWGRGGEQYF. This rearrangement joins TRBV30 to TRBJ2-5, with D possibly called TRBD1 or TRBD2 (7 bases each). The better agreement between TRBJ2-7 and the DNA end casts doubt on the J call. CDR3 length equals 13 residues. From germline, CDR1 is GTSNPN and CDR2 SVGIG (reference sequence).